Detailed here is one T cell receptor beta chain. In the study's own analysis: Amplification of reference gene primers provided the estimated nucleated cell counts. Only in-frame clones appear in the TCRdb table, and some are missing; sequencing was by immunoSEQ multiplex PCR. The V and J calls and the clone size are those of that table, but D and trimming were determined from the DNA. Of around 170,000 clones in the sample, roughly 84% are singletons; the top ten hold less than 2%. The CDR3 length is 14 residues. Germline CDR1 is SGHRS and CDR2 is YFSETQ. Trimming removed 0 bases from V and 11 bases from J; junction bases left unmatched: 5. The data stem from a study of blood T cell repertoires in COVID-19. Study details: COVID-19 samples from acute and convalescent phases originated in the United States, Italy and Spain. In each case, the material was cDNA or gDNA derived from T cells, B-cell-depleted T cells, or PBMCs.

The sequenced material came from peripheral blood. The sequence was obtained from a human donor in a cohort sampled during active COVID-19. The chain is built from TRBV5-1 and TRBJ1-6; 7 nucleotides match TRBD1. CDR3 bases: TGCGCCAGCAGCTTGGAGGACAGGCCCACACCCCTCCACTTT. The encoded protein is CASSLEDRPTPLHF.